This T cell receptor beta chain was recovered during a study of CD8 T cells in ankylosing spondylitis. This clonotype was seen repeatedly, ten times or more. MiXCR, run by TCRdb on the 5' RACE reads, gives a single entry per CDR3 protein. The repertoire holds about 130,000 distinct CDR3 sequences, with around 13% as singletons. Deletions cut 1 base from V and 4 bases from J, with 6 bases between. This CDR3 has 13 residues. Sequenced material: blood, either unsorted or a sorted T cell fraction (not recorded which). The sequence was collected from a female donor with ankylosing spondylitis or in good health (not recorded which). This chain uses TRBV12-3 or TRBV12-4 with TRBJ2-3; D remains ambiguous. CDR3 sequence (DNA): TGTGCCAGCAGTTTAGGGGTCCCAGATACGCAGTATTTT. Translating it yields CASSLGVPDTQYF.